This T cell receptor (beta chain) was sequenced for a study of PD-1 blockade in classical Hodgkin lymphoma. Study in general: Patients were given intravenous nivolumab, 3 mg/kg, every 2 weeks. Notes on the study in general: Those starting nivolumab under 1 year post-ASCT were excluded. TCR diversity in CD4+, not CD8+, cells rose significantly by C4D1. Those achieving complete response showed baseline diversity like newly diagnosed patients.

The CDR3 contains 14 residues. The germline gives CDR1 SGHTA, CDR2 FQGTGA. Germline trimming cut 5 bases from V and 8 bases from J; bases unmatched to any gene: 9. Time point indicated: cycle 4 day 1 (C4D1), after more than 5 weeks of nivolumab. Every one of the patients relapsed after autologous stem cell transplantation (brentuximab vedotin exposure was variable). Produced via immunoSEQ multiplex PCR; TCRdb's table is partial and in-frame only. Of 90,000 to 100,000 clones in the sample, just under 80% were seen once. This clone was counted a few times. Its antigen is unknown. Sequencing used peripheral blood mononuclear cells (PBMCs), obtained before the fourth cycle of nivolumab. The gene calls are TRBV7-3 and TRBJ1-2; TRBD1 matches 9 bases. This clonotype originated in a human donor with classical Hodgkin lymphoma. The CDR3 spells CASSPGQGMGGYTF. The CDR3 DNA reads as TGTGCCAGCAGCCCGGGACAGGGAATGGGGGGCTACACCTTC.